The TCR beta chain under discussion was sequenced for a study of T-cell memory formation after mild COVID-19 (dated by TCRdb to about 2021). The study in broad terms: TCR sequence clusters from the two donors were found to be largely donor specific. Longitudinal TCRalpha and TCRbeta repertoire sequencing tracked T-cell clones expanding and contracting after mild COVID-19 in a couple of donors. The cohort comprised two young, previously healthy adult volunteers, one female and one male.

CDR1 SGHRS and CDR2 YFSETQ are derived from the germline V gene. The CDR3 starts with the cysteine, ends with the phenylalanine, and has 15 residues. The sequence is cut down to CDR3 DNA, 45 bases in frame from base 1. V is shortened by 0 bases, J by 5 bases, and the region joining them spans 11 bases. What the work shows at the level of the full study, not this receptor alone: Balanced CD4/CD8 phenotypes were observed for clones contracting from day 15 to 85, whereas a bias towards CD4+ was observed for a second wave of clones expanding from day 15 to 37. Only a couple of mild cases were covered in the study, and larger cohorts including severe cases with pre-infection samples were considered necessary. Some responding clones were found in pre-infection memory, which suggests that pre-existing cross-reactive memory T cells took part in the SARS-CoV-2 response. SARS-CoV-2 specificity was not confirmed for the second-wave clones peaking on day 37. Contracting CD4+ clones were located mainly in the CM and EM memory subsets, whereas CD8+ clones were found to be enriched in EMRA.

Ten or more counts support this clonotype. Its antigen is not yet known. The input lacks base qualities; no much larger clone sits a single base away. Ficoll-Paque density gradient centrifugation was the method used to isolate PBMCs. Instrument used: Illumina NovaSeq 6000. cDNA libraries for TCRalpha and TCRbeta were prepared by 5'RACE using constant-segment primers, with sample barcodes and unique molecular identifiers added. RNA was extracted from every sample with Trizol reagent. Library amplification was performed in two PCR steps, and a second sample barcode and Illumina TruSeq adapters were introduced in the second step. The libraries were sequenced on an Illumina NovaSeq using 2 x 150 bp paired-end reads. Processing in the source paper ran as follows. Demultiplexing of reads and collapsing into UMI-guided consensus sequences were performed with migec v1.2.7. Using mixcr v2.1.11, the UMI consensuses were aligned to TRA and TRB V and J templates and assembled into clonotypes. A clonotype was counted as expanded or contracted only when both edgeR and NoisET called the clonotype significant, with the noise models trained on biological replicates. For edgeR calls, a false discovery rate-adjusted p below 0.01 and a log2 fold-change threshold of 1 were applied. As an exploratory analysis of dynamics, max-normalized trajectories of the 1000 most abundant clonotypes were examined with PCA combined with hierarchical clustering. Separately sequenced CD4+ and CD8+ repertoires were used to assign a CD4 or CD8 phenotype to each responding clone. TCRdb ran its own pipeline on the public reads, namely fastp trimming at Q25 and MiXCR clone calling, and kept in-frame beta chains. Records with the same CDR3 protein are collapsed into one entry carrying the most frequent genes and DNA. These V and J calls rely on TCRdb rather than the paper's analysis. This sample has hundreds of thousands of distinct CDR3 sequences in its table, and about 20% of those were observed once. Of the sample, 12% is held by the ten largest clones.

The chain joins TRBV5-1 to TRBJ2-2, with TRBD1 perhaps the D gene, on 6 matching bases. The origin of this receptor is an adult woman who had mild COVID-19 (a few samples of this study predate the infection). The sample titles of this study are shuffled in the database, so cell type and time point are left out; the donor was told from shared clones. Input material: PBMCs or a T cell subset sorted from them (not recorded which). The sequenced DNA: TGCGCCAGCAGCTTGGTACAGGGTAATACCGGGGAGCTGTTTTTT. Its protein product is CASSLVQGNTGELFF.